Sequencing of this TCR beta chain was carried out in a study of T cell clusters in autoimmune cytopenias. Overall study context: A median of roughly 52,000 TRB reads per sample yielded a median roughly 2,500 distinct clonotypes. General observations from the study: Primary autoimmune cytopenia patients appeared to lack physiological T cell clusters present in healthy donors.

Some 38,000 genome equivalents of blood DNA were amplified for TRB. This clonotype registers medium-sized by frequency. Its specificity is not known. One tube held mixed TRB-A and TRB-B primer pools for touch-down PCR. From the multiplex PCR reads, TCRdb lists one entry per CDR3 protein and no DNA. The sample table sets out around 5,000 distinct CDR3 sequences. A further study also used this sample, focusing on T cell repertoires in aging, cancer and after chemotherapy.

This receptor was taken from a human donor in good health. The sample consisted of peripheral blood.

CDR3 sequence: CSALAKNIQYF. The V and J genes are TRBV29-1 and TRBJ2-4. The CDR3 totals 11 residues. Germline-derived CDR1 and CDR2 are SQVTM and ANQGSEA.